A single sample is the source of the 3 T cell receptor beta chains below, sequenced in a study of cytomegalovirus exposure and HLA in healthy donors (TCRdb year 2017). Library prep was done by the immunoSEQ multiplex PCR assay. A mixture of 60 forward primers for TCR Vbeta segments and 13 reverse primers for TCR Jbeta segments was used in the multiplex PCR. Entries here come from immuneACCESS through TCRdb and include only in-frame sequences with V and J called. Some clones fail to appear in such tables; in the studies checked, an unresolved V gene covers under half of the shortfall, and the cause of the remainder is unknown. Within this sample are approximately 150,000 clones, with around two thirds of them counted one time only. Around 9.3% of the sample is taken by the ten largest. The sequencing input was PBMCs. All receptors come from a man under 40 in good health and CMV-seropositive.

The chain carries TRBV4-2 and TRBJ2-2; 8 nucleotides line up with TRBD1. Germline CDR1 LGHNA, CDR2 YNFKEQ. After removal of 2 bases from V and 3 bases from J, the junction contained 5 bases not matched to a gene. The CDR3 is made up of 16 amino acids. The CDR3 protein is CASSQTDRGDTGELFF. The CDR3 bases are TGTGCCAGCAGCCAAACCGACAGGGGAGACACCGGGGAGCTGTTTTTT.

The chain is built from TRBV19 and TRBJ2-4; 8 bases are shared with TRBD1. Germline CDR1 LNHDA, CDR2 SQIVND (reference sequence). V dropped 5 bases and J dropped 8; count of bases not matched to a gene: 11. The CDR3 totals 15 residues. CDR3 nucleotides: TGTGCCAGTAGTCCCAGGGGACAGGAGCGCCACATTCAGTACTTC. Encoded protein: CASSPRGQERHIQYF.

This clone was counted between two and nine times. This sequence joins TRBV15 and TRBJ2-1, with 11 bases identical to TRBD2. CDR3 length equals 15 residues. The germline gives CDR1 LNHNV, CDR2 YYDKDF (reference sequence). J was trimmed by 7 bases and V by 5 bases; bases with no gene match: 7. CDR3 nucleotide sequence: TGTGCCACCAGCCGGACTAGCGGGTATCAGAATGAGCAGTTCTTC. Encoded protein: CATSRTSGYQNEQFF.